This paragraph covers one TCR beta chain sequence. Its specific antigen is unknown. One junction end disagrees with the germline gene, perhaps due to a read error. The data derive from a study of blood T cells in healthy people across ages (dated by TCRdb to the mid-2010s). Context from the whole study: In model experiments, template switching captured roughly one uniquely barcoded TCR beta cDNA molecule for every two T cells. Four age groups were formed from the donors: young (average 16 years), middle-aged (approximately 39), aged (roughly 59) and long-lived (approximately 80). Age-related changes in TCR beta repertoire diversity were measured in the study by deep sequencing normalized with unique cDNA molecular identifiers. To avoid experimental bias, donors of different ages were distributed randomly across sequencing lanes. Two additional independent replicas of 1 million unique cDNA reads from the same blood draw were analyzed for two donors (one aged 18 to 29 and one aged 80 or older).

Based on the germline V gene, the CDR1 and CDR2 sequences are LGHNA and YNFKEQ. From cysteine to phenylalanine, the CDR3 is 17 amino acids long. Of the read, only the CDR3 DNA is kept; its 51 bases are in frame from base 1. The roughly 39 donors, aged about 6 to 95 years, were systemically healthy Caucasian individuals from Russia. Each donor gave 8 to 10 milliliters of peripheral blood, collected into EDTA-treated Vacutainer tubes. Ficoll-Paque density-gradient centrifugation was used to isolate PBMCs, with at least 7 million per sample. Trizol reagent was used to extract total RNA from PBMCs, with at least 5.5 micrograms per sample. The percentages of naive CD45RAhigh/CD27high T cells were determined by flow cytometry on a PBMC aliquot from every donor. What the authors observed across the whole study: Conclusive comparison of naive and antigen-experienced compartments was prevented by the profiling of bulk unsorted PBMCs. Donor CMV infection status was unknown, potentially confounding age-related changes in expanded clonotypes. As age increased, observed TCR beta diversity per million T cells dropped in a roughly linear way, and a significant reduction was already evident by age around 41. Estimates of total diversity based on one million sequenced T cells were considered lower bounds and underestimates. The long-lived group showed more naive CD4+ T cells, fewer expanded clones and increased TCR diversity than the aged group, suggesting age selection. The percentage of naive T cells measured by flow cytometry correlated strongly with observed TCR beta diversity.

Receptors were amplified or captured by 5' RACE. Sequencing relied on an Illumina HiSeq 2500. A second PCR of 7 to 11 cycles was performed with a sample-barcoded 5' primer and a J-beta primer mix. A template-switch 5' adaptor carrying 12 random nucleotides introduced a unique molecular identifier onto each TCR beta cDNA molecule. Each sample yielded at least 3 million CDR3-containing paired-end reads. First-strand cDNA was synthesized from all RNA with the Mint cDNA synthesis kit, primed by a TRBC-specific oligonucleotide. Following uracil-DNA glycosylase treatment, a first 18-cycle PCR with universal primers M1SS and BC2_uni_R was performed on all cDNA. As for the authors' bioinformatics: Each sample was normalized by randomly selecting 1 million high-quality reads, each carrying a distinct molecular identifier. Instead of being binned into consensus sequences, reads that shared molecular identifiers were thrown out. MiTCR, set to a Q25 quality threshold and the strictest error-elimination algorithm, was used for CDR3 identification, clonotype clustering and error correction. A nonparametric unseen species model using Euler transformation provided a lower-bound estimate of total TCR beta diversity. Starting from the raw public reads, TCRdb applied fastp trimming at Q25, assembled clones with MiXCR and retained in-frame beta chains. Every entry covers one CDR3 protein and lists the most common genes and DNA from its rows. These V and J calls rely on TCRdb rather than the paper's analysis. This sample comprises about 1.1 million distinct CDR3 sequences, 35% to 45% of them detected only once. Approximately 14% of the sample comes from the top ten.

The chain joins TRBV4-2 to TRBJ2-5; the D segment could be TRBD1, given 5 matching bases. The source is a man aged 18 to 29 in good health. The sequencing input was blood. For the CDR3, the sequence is CAGSQVGAGPNQETQYF. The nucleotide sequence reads TGTGCCGGCAGCCAAGTCGGAGCAGGGCCTAACCAAGAGACCCAGTACTTC.